This T cell receptor beta chain was found in a study of blood T cell repertoires in COVID-19. Study as a whole: The United States, Italy and Spain were the sources of the acute and convalescent COVID-19 samples.

V gave up 3 bases and J gave up 7 bases, with 10 bases separating them. This CDR3 comprises 13 residues. Germline loops: CDR1 LGHNA, CDR2 YSLEER. In the original workflow: Reference gene primer amplification gave nucleated cell count estimates. TCRdb keeps only in-frame clones here, not all; method: immunoSEQ multiplex PCR. That table supplies the V and J calls and clone size; D and trimming were determined from the DNA. This table has about 230,000 clones, approximately 82% appearing once. J is TRBJ1-5 and V is TRBV4-3, with a tentative D call TRBD1 (5 bases). Source material: peripheral blood. This TCR was sampled from a woman in her 40s who had recovered from COVID-19. CDR3 region: CASSQQGGQPQHF. CDR3 coding DNA: TGCGCCAGCAGCCAGCAGGGTGGACAGCCCCAGCATTTT.